This T cell receptor beta chain is drawn from a study of T cell repertoires in cytomegalovirus infection. About the study: Both a matching HLA type and CMV infection were indicated by public TCR beta signatures. General study points: Adding up the frequency of public TCR beta families identified people who carried CMV plus the relevant HLA. HLA-C-restricted CMV clonotypes gave the most frequent clonotype in two of eight donors.

Germline CDR1 reads MDHEN; CDR2 reads SYDVKM. The CDR3 runs 16 residues. TCRdb fed the reads into MiXCR, producing one record per CDR3 protein. Among approximately 170,000 distinct CDR3 sequences listed, around 14% were seen once. With regard to this clonotype: Its antigen is still unknown. A junction end diverges from the germline sequence, so it may reflect a read error.

The sample was PBMCs. The sequence was collected from a human donor in good health (CMV status not recorded). Some clones in this sample may be carry-over from other donors' samples. The chain joins TRBV28 to TRBJ2-5; D could derive from TRBD1 or TRBD2 (5 bases each). CDR3 nucleotides: TGTGCCAGCAGTCTCGGGGCAGGCCTGTACCAAGAGACCCCGTACTTC. This translates into CASSLGAGLYQETPYF.